The 12 T cell receptor beta chains below all came from one sample that was sequenced in a study of cytomegalovirus exposure and HLA in healthy donors. Some clones are missing from TCRdb's copy, which holds only in-frame ones; the method was immunoSEQ multiplex PCR. This sample carries roughly 330,000 clones, about 90% of them seen once, and the ten largest clones take approximately 1%. Material: PBMCs. The source of these receptors is a woman in her 30s in good health and CMV-seropositive.

This clone has more than one count but fewer than ten. The chain joins TRBV7-3 to TRBJ1-2, with TRBD1 identical over 7 bases. The germline CDR1 and CDR2 sequences are SGHTA and FQGTGA. The V segment lost 4 bases and the J segment 4 bases; nucleotides outside the gene matches: 3. This CDR3 comprises 13 residues. For the CDR3, the DNA is TGTGCCAGCAGCTCGGACAGGTCCTATGGCTACACCTTC. Protein: CASSSDRSYGYTF.

The rearrangement links TRBV4-3 to TRBJ2-1, with 10 bases that match TRBD2. This CDR3 has 15 amino acids. The V gene's germline CDR1 is LGHNA and CDR2 YSLEER. V gave up 2 bases and J gave up 6 bases; unmatched junction bases: 4. CDR3 DNA: TGCGCCAGCAGCCAACCGGGACTAGCGCGCAATGAGCAGTTCTTC. The encoded protein is CASSQPGLARNEQFF.

For this clone: Other nucleotide sequences in the sample specify the same CDR3. The chain has TRBV27 and TRBJ2-7, with D unclear. This CDR3 has 13 residues. Germline lookup yields CDR1 MNHEY and CDR2 SMNVEV (reference sequence). V was clipped by 5 bases and J by 2 bases, with 10 bases between them. Here the CDR3 reads CASSLGIAYEQYF. CDR3 nucleotide sequence: TGTGCCAGCAGTCTGGGGATTGCCTACGAGCAGTACTTC.

CDR3 DNA sequence: TGTGCCTGGAGTGTAGGAACAGGGGGGCAGTACTTC. Amino acid sequence: CAWSVGTGGQYF. V usage is TRBV30 and J usage is TRBJ2-7; 8 nucleotides match TRBD1. V lost 0 bases, J lost 9 bases, and 4 bases stayed unmatched. Germline V CDR1 and CDR2: GTSNPN, SVGIG (reference sequence). This CDR3 spans 12 amino acids.

The rearrangement joins TRBV27 to TRBJ2-1; TRBD2 matches 9 bases. Germline CDR1 MNHEY, CDR2 SMNVEV (reference sequence). Trimming at V came to 2 bases and at J to 9 bases, leaving 8 bases not matched to a gene. The CDR3 loop spans 15 amino acids. The CDR3 DNA is TGTGCCAGCAGTTTAGGTCCAGCGGGAGGACTTGAGCAGTTCTTC. This codes for CASSLGPAGGLEQFF.

This chain uses TRBV7-2 with TRBJ1-5; tentatively, D is TRBD1 (6 bases). The germline gives CDR1 SGHTA, CDR2 FQGNSA. V was cut by 5 bases and J by 5 bases, with 13 bases left in between. There are 14 residues in the CDR3. CDR3 sequence reads: CASSPQGRDQPQHF. CDR3 coding DNA: TGTGCCAGCAGCCCACAGGGAAGGGATCAGCCCCAGCATTTT.

About this clone: An end of the junction differs from the germline gene, which may be a read error. This chain connects TRBV7-9 to TRBJ2-3; D gene unclear. CDR1 SEHNR and CDR2 FQNEAQ come from the germline V gene (reference sequence). This CDR3 region has 14 residues. The CDR3, as DNA: TGCCCTCGAGTCGAGGCCCCTAGCACAGATACGCAGTATTTT. It translates to CPRVEAPSTDTQYF.

The rearrangement joins TRBV5-1 to TRBJ2-7; 12 bases match TRBD2. The CDR3 contains 17 residues. Trimming took 3 bases from V and 0 from J; bases not matched to a gene: 7. From germline, CDR1 is SGHRS and CDR2 YFSETQ. In DNA, the CDR3 is TGCGCCAGCAGCTCAGGACTAGCGGGGTGGAGCTCCTACGAGCAGTACTTC. This gives the protein CASSSGLAGWSSYEQYF.

V gene TRBV4-3 combines with J gene TRBJ1-2; 7 nucleotides match TRBD1. With 0 bases clipped from V and 5 bases from J, the junction kept 9 bases outside the gene matches. The CDR3 runs 16 residues. Germline lookup yields CDR1 LGHNA and CDR2 YSLEER. CDR3 nucleotides: TGCGCCAGCAGCCAAGATAATAGACAGGGTCGGTATGGCTACACCTTC. Protein: CASSQDNRQGRYGYTF.

The rearrangement joins TRBV6-1 to TRBJ1-5; no clear D gene. Trimming shortened V by 6 bases and J by 0 bases, and 3 bases separated the two germline ends. Germline V gene lookup returns CDR1 MNHNS and CDR2 SASEGT. This CDR3 is 12 amino acids long. The CDR3 DNA sequence: TGTGCCAGCAGAAGTAGCAATCAGCCCCAGCATTTT. Amino acid sequence: CASRSSNQPQHF.

This clone is a singleton in its sample. The chain uses TRBV28 and TRBJ2-7; 10 positions match TRBD2. There are 17 residues in the CDR3. V trimming: 4 bases; J trimming: 2 bases; junction bases outside the gene matches: 11. Germline V gene sequence: CDR1 MDHEN, CDR2 SYDVKM. The CDR3: CASSYPFTSGATYEQYF. CDR3 sequence (DNA): TGTGCCAGCAGTTACCCCTTTACTAGCGGGGCAACCTACGAGCAGTACTTC. Full variable domain (missing parts from reference TRBV28 and TRBJ2-7): DVKVTQSSRYLVKRTGEKVFLECVQDMDHENMFWYRQDPGLGLRLIYFSYDVKMKEKGDIPEGYSVSREKKERFSLILESASTNQTSMYLCASSYPFTSGATYEQYFGPGTRLTVT.

With respect to this clone: Within the sample, other DNA sequences also encode this same CDR3. The V and J genes are TRBV5-1 and TRBJ2-5, with 12 bases aligning to TRBD1. In germline, CDR1 is SGHRS, CDR2 YFSETQ. CDR3 length: 16 residues. After removal of 4 bases from V and 0 bases from J, the junction contained 4 bases not matched to a gene. CDR3 protein: CASSPGTGGYQETQYF. The CDR3 bases are TGCGCCAGCAGCCCCGGGACAGGGGGCTACCAAGAGACCCAGTACTTC.